This T cell receptor beta chain appears in the sequencing data of a study of blood T cells in healthy people across ages. Remarks on this clonotype: Its target is unknown.

The sample, about 9.2 milliliters of peripheral blood, was drawn from each donor. Sample-barcoded 5' priming and a J-beta primer mix drove a second PCR of roughly 7 to 11 cycles. One entry per CDR3 protein results from TCRdb running MiXCR on the 5' RACE reads. The table includes roughly 1,800,000 distinct CDR3 sequences, around 50% detected once. V was clipped by 3 bases and J by 5 bases, with 13 bases between them. The CDR3 covers 13 residues. Germline CDR1 and CDR2: SQVTM and ANQGSEA. Overall study results and limits: With age, beta diversity per million T cells declined roughly linearly, significantly by 40.

The rearrangement links TRBV29-1 to TRBJ2-5; perhaps TRBD2 as D (6 bases). This TCR was recovered from a woman aged 40 to 50 in good health. Source material: blood. In nucleotides, the CDR3 is TGCAGCGTTGAGGGTAACCGGGGGGAGACCCAGTACTTC. Amino acid sequence: CSVEGNRGETQYF.